Presented here are 10 T cell receptor beta chains from one specimen sequenced in a study of regulatory T cells in long-lasting Graves disease. For TCR beta, libraries came from iRepertoire HTBI primers and Arm-PCR of CDR3 regions. Each CDR3 protein gets one entry after TCRdb re-called the multiplex PCR reads with MiXCR. The sample has a few hundred thousand distinct CDR3 sequences, 18% seen once. Regarding time point: newly diagnosed GD, antithyroid drugs for less than 3 months. PBMC RNA served as the TCR library source. This same sample was also part of a study on T cells in Graves' hyperthyroidism and ophthalmopathy.

Specimen: peripheral blood mononuclear cells (PBMCs), collected at new diagnosis, from a patient treated with antithyroid drugs. Source of these receptors: a woman under 40 with Graves disease.

A remark on this clonotype: The junction shows a germline mismatch at one end, possibly a read error. The chain recombines TRBV19 with TRBJ1-1; possibly TRBD1 for D (5 bases). CDR3 length: 15 amino acids. Germline-derived CDR1 and CDR2 are LNHDA and SQIVND (reference sequence). DNA of the CDR3: TGTGCCAATAGTATAATGGGAAGGGGGAACACTGAAGCTTTCTTT. As protein: CANSIMGRGNTEAFF.

This clonotype was found a few times. The genes are TRBV24-1 and TRBJ2-7; D uncertain. The CDR3 totals 15 residues. Germline V gene sequence: CDR1 KGHDR, CDR2 SFDVKD. The V and J ends lost 9 bases and 2 bases respectively, with 19 bases between them. CDR3 nucleotides: TGTGCCACCTGTCCACGCAACCTTTCCCCCTACGAGCAGTACTTC. This sequence encodes CATCPRNLSPYEQYF.

Ten or more counts support this clonotype. The chain carries TRBV6-1 and TRBJ2-2; 11 positions match TRBD2. Losses at the gene ends were 2 bases for V and 0 bases for J; bases not matched to a gene: 17. The CDR3 is 22 amino acids. Per germline, CDR1 MNHNS and CDR2 SASEGT. CDR3 amino acids: CASSEKSSASGGLPANTGELFF. The CDR3 DNA is TGTGCCAGCAGTGAAAAGTCTTCGGCTAGCGGGGGGCTCCCCGCGAACACCGGGGAGCTGTTTTTT.

Many counts were recorded for this clonotype. The chain is built from TRBV7-9 and TRBJ1-1; the D is unclear. The V and J ends lost 4 bases and 5 bases respectively, with 14 bases between them. The CDR3 is made up of 14 amino acids. The germline V gene has CDR1 SEHNR and CDR2 FQNEAQ (reference sequence). The DNA of the CDR3 is TGTGCCAGCAGCTACTCCACTTCGACAACTGAAGCTTTCTTT. Translated: CASSYSTSTTEAFF.

This clonotype was observed at least ten times. CDR3 nucleotide sequence: TGTGCCAGCCGGGATGCGGCGGTAGCCGGGGAGCTGTTTTTT. It specifies CASRDAAVAGELFF. The chain combines TRBV6-1 with TRBJ2-2; D is possibly TRBD2 (5 bases). Germline V gives CDR1 MNHNS, CDR2 SASEGT. V dropped 8 bases and J dropped 6 bases, with 16 bases sitting between them. This CDR3 is 14 amino acids long.

This clonotype was seen repeatedly, ten times or more. V gene TRBV10-3 combines with J gene TRBJ2-7; perhaps TRBD1 as D (5 bases). V lost 0 bases and J lost 4, with 13 bases in between. The CDR3 loop spans 15 amino acids. From germline, CDR1 is ENHRY and CDR2 SYGVKD. CDR3 sequence: CAISESTRTPYEQYF. The CDR3 bases are TGTGCCATCAGTGAGTCGACTCGGACACCTTACGAGCAGTACTTC.

This clonotype was recorded many times. The J gene is TRBJ1-5, the V gene TRBV2; D is possibly TRBD1 (5 bases). CDR3 length equals 14 residues. V was pared by 4 bases and J by 3 bases, with 10 bases between. Germline CDR1 is SNHLY and CDR2 is FYNNEI. CDR3 nucleotides: TGTGCCAGCAGTGGGGGGGGAGACAATCAGCCCCAGCATTTT. Translated, it gives CASSGGGDNQPQHF. Complete variable domain (other parts from reference TRBV2 and TRBJ1-5): EPEVTQTPSHQVTQMGQEVILRCVPISNHLYFYWYRQILGQKVEFLVSFYNNEISEKSEIFDDQFSVERPDGSNFTLKIRSTKLEDSAMYFCASSGGGDNQPQHFGDGTRLSIL.

A word on this clonotype: A clone one base away is much larger, so this may be a read error. The V call is TRBV11-3, the J call TRBJ2-1, with D possibly being TRBD1 or TRBD2 (5 bases each). Germline assignment: CDR1 SGHNT and CDR2 YENEEA. The CDR3 is made up of 21 amino acids. CDR3 nucleotide sequence: TGTGCTTTCCGAAAGCAAGTCGGGGCCGCGGTAGCAGGACGACATAGCTACGAGCAGTTCTTC. Amino acids: CAFRKQVGAAVAGRHSYEQFF.

The gene calls are TRBV20-1 and TRBJ2-3; D possibly corresponds to TRBD1 (6 bases). The V and J ends lost 0 bases and 6 bases respectively, with 10 bases between them. This CDR3 comprises 13 residues. CDR1 is DFQATT, CDR2 SNEGSKA, per germline (reference sequence). CDR3 region: CSARDPGVDTQYF. The CDR3 DNA is TGCAGTGCTAGAGACCCAGGGGTGGATACGCAGTATTTT.

This clonotype was picked up many times. The J gene is TRBJ2-5, the V gene TRBV4-2, with TRBD2 identical over 9 bases. The CDR3 has 14 residues. V lost 4 bases and J lost 5; bases outside the gene matches: 5. Germline CDR1 is LGHNA and CDR2 is YNFKEQ. The chain's CDR3 is CASSRRGGDETQYF. CDR3 sequence (DNA): TGTGCCAGCAGCCGGCGCGGGGGGGATGAGACCCAGTACTTC.